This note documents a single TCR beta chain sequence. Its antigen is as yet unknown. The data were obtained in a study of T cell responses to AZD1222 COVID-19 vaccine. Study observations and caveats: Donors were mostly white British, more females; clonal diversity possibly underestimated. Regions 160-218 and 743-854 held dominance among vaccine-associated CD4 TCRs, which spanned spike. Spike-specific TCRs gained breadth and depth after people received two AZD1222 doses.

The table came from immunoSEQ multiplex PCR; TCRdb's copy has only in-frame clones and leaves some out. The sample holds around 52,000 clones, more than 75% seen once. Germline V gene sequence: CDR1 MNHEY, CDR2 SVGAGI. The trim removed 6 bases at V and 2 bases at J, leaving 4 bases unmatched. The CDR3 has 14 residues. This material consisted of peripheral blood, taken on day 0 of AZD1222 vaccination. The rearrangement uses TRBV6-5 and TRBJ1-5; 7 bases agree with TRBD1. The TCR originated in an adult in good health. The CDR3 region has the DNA TGTGCCAGCAGCTATGACAGGGGCAATCAGCCCCAGCATTTT. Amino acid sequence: CASSYDRGNQPQHF.